Listed below are T cell receptor beta chains from one sample, sequenced in a study of identical twins. MiXCR, run by TCRdb on the 5' RACE reads, gives a single entry per CDR3 protein. The sample has some 760,000 distinct CDR3 sequences; 15% to 20% are singletons. These data also formed part of another study, on T cells expressing NK-cell markers.

The sequenced sample was PBMCs. These receptor sequences come from a woman between 18 and 29 years old in good health. Both conserved end residues are trimmed from each CDR3. Fields, in order: V gene, clone size, CDR3 protein. Some rows mark clone size as missing; the rest say once, few, many or name a class of expanded clone.

V: TRBV12-3/TRBV12-4; size: few; CDR3: ASRGLWYGYT
V: TRBV20-1; size: few; CDR3: SARESDRDNSPLH
V: TRBV5-1; size: few; CDR3: ASSLLPGGAEETQY
V: TRBV29-1; size: .; CDR3: SVYTGTGANEQY
V: TRBV20-1; size: .; CDR3: SARVGGLSGNTIY
V: TRBV6-5; size: few; CDR3: ASSYSGTGNEQY
V: TRBV6-1; size: few; CDR3: ASKTGGVGSYEQY
V: TRBV25-1; size: few; CDR3: ASSGLIDGQQF
V: TRBV6-1; size: few; CDR3: ASRRTRETQY
V: TRBV20-1; size: many; CDR3: SARDGEIYEQY
V: TRBV6-2/TRBV6-3; size: .; CDR3: ASRTAGYTGELF
V: TRBV2; size: .; CDR3: ASSDGGPEAF
V: TRBV6-5; size: few; CDR3: ASSYWSGSEAF
V: TRBV6-2/TRBV6-3; size: .; CDR3: ASSLPAAGFFEQY
V: TRBV6-2/TRBV6-3; size: .; CDR3: ASSSAGQGGGQPQH
V: TRBV6-1; size: .; CDR3: ASRNRGPGANVLT
V: TRBV20-1; size: few; CDR3: SATLAEDTQY
V: TRBV6-1; size: .; CDR3: ASVESGTGGYEQY
V: TRBV7-3; size: .; CDR3: ASSPRGGNAGANVLT
V: TRBV12-3/TRBV12-4; size: .; CDR3: ASSSGTRNSEQF
V: TRBV11-2; size: few; CDR3: ASSLGAGGSDTQY
V: TRBV20-1; size: .; CDR3: SARVPSAVSGANVPT
V: TRBV7-9; size: .; CDR3: ASSAGHRSLGEQY
V: TRBV29-1; size: few; CDR3: GGSGTRRPPTYNEQF
V: TRBV4-1; size: .; CDR3: ASRMIGGNTEAF
V: TRBV10-3; size: few; CDR3: AIRQDSSGANVLT
V: TRBV9; size: .; CDR3: ASSVGVTGTNEQF
V: TRBV5-1; size: .; CDR3: ASSFAPHSGNEQF
V: TRBV14; size: .; CDR3: ASSQNGPSYEQY
V: TRBV5-1; size: few; CDR3: ASKLAGDYEQY
V: TRBV15; size: .; CDR3: ATSGTGSADTQY
V: TRBV6-2/TRBV6-3; size: .; CDR3: ASSPPGGDEQF
V: TRBV12-3/TRBV12-4; size: .; CDR3: ASSFLGPGAETQY
V: TRBV20-1; size: few; CDR3: SAFYGNTIY
V: TRBV5-1; size: few; CDR3: ASSLQGATTEAF
V: TRBV12-3/TRBV12-4; size: many; CDR3: ASSLVSEMPQH
V: TRBV20-1; size: .; CDR3: SATIAENQPQH
V: TRBV9; size: .; CDR3: ASSVEEWGPRLRQF
V: TRBV20-1; size: .; CDR3: SARARGFTYEQY
V: TRBV19; size: few; CDR3: ASSAGTGAIEKY
V: TRBV19; size: few; CDR3: ASKVSPANYEQY
V: TRBV5-5; size: few; CDR3: ASSANRLEQY
V: TRBV12-3/TRBV12-4; size: .; CDR3: ASTPGRRNEQF
V: TRBV7-6; size: .; CDR3: ASSPRIDRSYEQY
V: TRBV12-3/TRBV12-4; size: .; CDR3: ASKGLLAGYEQF
V: TRBV15; size: few; CDR3: ATRKVGANEQF
V: TRBV6-1; size: many; CDR3: ATAGSSGSHEQY
V: TRBV6-5; size: .; CDR3: ASSYSILTPYGYT
V: TRBV29-1; size: .; CDR3: SVEQQEEQY
V: TRBV6-2/TRBV6-3; size: .; CDR3: ATQGRETDTEAF
V: TRBV29-1; size: few; CDR3: SVPAGTGNTGELF